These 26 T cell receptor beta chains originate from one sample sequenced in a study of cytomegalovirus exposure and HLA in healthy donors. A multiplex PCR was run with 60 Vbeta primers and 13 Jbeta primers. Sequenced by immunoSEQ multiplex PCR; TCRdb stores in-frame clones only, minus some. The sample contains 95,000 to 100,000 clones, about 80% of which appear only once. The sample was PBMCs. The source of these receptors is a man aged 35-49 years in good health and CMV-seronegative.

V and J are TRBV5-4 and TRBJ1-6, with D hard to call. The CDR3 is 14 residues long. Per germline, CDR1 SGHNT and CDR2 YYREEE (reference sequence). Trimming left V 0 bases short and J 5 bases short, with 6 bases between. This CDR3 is CASSLDRNNSPLHF. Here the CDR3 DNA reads TGTGCCAGCAGCTTGGACAGAAATAATTCACCCCTCCACTTT.

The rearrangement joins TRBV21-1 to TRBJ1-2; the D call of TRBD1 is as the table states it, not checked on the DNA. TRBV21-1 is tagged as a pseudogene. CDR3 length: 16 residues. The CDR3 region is CASSKTTGGLNYGYTF. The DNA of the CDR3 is TGTGCCAGCAGCAAGACGACAGGGGGCCTTAACTATGGCTACACCTTC.

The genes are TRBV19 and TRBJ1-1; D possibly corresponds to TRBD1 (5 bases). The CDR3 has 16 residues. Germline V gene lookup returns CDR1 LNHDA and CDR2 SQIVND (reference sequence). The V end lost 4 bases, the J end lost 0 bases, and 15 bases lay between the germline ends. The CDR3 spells CASSTPGFQVNTEAFF. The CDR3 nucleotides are TGTGCCAGTAGTACCCCAGGGTTTCAGGTGAACACTGAAGCTTTCTTT.

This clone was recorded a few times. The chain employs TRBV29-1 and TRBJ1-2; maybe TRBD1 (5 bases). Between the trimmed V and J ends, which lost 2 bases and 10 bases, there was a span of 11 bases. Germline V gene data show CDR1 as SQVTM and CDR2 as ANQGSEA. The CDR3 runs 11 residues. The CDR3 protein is CSVEIGGDYTF. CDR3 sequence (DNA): TGCAGCGTTGAAATCGGAGGGGACTACACCTTC.

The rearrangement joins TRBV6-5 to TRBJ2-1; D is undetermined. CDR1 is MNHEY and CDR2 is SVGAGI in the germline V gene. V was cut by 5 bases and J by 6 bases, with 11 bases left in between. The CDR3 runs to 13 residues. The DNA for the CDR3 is TGTGCCAGCAGTGTTGGCGGCGGCAATGAGCAGTTCTTC. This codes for CASSVGGGNEQFF.

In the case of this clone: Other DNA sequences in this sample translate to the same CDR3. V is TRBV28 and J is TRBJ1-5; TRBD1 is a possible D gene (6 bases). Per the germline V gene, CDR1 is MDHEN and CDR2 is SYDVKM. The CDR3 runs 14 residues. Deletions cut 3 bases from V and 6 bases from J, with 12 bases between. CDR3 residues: CASSFVRGRQPQHF. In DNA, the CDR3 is TGTGCCAGCAGTTTTGTCAGGGGTCGTCAGCCCCAGCATTTT. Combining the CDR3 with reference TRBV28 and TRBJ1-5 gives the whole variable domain DVKVTQSSRYLVKRTGEKVFLECVQDMDHENMFWYRQDPGLGLRLIYFSYDVKMKEKGDIPEGYSVSREKKERFSLILESASTNQTSMYLCASSFVRGRQPQHFGDGTRLSIL.

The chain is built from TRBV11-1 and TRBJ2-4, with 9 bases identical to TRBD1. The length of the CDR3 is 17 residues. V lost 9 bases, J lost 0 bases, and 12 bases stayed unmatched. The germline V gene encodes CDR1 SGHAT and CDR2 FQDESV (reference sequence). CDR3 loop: CASSPGQGRLAKNIQYF. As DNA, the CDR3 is TGTGCCAGTTCTCCGGGACAGGGCCGACTAGCCAAAAACATTCAGTACTTC.

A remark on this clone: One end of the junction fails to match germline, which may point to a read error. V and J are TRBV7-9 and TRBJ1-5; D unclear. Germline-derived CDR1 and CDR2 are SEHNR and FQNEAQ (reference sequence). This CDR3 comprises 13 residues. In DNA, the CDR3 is TGTTCCAGCAGCTTAGCGCAGTATCAGCCCCAGCATTTT. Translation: CSSSLAQYQPQHF.

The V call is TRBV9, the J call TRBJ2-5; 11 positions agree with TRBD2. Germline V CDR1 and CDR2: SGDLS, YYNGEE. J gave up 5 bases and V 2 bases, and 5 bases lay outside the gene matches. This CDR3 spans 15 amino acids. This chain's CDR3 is CASSVSGGAFETQYF. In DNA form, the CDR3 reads TGTGCCAGCAGCGTTAGCGGGGGGGCCTTTGAGACCCAGTACTTC.

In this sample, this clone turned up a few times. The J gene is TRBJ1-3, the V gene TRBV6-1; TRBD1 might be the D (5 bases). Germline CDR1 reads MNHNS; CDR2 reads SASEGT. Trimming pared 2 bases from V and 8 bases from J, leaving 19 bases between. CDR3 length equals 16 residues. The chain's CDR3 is CASSEYGDWQGDTIYF. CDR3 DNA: TGTGCCAGCAGTGAATACGGAGACTGGCAGGGTGACACCATATATTTT.

The CDR3 nucleotides read TGTGCCAGCAGCGTCAGGGGGTCCCACGAGCAGTACTTC. This codes for CASSVRGSHEQYF. This chain uses TRBV5-6 with TRBJ2-7; 7 bases align to TRBD1. V was clipped by 4 bases and J by 5 bases; unmatched bases: 6. This CDR3 has 13 amino acids. Germline values: CDR1 SGHDT, CDR2 YYEEEE.

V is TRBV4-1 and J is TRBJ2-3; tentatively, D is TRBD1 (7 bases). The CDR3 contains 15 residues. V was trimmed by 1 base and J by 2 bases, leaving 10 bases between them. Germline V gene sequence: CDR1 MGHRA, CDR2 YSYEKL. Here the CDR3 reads CASSQGRGDTDTQYF. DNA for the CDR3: TGCGCCAGCAGCCAAGGCAGGGGGGACACAGATACGCAGTATTTT.

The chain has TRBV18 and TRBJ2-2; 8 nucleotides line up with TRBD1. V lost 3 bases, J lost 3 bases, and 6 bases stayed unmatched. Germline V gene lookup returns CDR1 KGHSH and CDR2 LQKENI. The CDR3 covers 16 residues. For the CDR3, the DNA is TGTGCCAGCTCACCCTGGACAGGGATGGACACCGGGGAGCTGTTTTTT. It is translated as CASSPWTGMDTGELFF.

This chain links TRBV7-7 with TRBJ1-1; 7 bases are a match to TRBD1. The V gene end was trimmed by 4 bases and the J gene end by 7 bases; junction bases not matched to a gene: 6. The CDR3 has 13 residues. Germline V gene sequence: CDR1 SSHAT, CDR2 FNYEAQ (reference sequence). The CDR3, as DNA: TGTGCCAGCAGCTCCTCCCCAGGGGGTGAAGCTTTCTTT. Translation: CASSSSPGGEAFF.

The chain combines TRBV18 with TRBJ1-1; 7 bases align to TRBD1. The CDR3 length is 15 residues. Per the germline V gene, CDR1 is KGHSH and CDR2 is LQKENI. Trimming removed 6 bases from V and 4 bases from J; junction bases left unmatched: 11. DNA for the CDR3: TGTGCCAGCTCTCTGGGACAGCTCAGTTTCACTGAAGCTTTCTTT. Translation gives CASSLGQLSFTEAFF.

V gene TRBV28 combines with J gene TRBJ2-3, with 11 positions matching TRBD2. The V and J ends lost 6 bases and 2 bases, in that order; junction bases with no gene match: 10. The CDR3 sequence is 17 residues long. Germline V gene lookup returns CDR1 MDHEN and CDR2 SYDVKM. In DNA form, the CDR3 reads TGTGCCAGCAGCCTAGGACTAGCGGGTTATCCCACAGATACGCAGTATTTT. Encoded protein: CASSLGLAGYPTDTQYF. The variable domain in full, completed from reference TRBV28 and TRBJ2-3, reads DVKVTQSSRYLVKRTGEKVFLECVQDMDHENMFWYRQDPGLGLRLIYFSYDVKMKEKGDIPEGYSVSREKKERFSLILESASTNQTSMYLCASSLGLAGYPTDTQYFGPGTRLTVL.

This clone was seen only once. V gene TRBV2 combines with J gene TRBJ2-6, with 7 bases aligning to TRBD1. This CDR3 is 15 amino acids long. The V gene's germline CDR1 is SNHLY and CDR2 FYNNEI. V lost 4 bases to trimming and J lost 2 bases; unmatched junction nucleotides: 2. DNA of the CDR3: TGTGCCAGCAGTGCCGGGACAGCTGGGGCCAACGTCCTGACTTTC. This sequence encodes CASSAGTAGANVLTF.

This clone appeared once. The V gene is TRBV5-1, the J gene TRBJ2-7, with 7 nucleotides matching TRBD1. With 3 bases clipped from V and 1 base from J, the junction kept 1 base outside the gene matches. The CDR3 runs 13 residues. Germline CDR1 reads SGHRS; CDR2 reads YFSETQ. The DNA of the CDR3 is TGCGCCAGCAGCTCGGGACAGTCCTACGAGCAGTACTTC. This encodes CASSSGQSYEQYF. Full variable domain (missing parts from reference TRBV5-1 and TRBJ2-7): KAGVTQTPRYLIKTRGQQVTLSCSPISGHRSVSWYQQTPGQGLQFLFEYFSETQRNKGNFPGRFSGRQFSNSRSEMNVSTLELGDSALYLCASSSGQSYEQYFGPGTRLTVT.

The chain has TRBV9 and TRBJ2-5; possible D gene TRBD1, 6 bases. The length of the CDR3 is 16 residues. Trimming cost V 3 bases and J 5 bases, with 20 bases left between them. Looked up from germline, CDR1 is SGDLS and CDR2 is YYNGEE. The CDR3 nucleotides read TGTGCCAGCAGCGCCCGAGGACAGCCGACTGGCGAGACCCAGTACTTC. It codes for CASSARGQPTGETQYF.

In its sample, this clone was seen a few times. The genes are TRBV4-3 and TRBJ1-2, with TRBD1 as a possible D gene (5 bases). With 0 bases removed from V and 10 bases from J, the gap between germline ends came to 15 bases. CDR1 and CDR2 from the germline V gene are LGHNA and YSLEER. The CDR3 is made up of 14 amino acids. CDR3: CASSQENWGPYYTF. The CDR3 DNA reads TGCGCCAGCAGCCAAGAAAACTGGGGCCCCTACTACACCTTC.

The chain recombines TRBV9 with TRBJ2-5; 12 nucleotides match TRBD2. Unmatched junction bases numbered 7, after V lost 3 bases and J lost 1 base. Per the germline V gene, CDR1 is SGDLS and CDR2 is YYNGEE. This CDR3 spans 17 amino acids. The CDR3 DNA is TGTGCCAGCAGCGCCTGGACTAGCGGGGACGGCCAAGAGACCCAGTACTTC. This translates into CASSAWTSGDGQETQYF.

CDR3 nucleotide sequence: TGTGCCAGCAGTTACTCCCCGCGGCCTTCCCAAGAGACCCAGTACTTC. This sequence encodes CASSYSPRPSQETQYF. The chain employs TRBV6-6 and TRBJ2-5; the D is unclear. Germline assignment: CDR1 MNHNY and CDR2 SVGAGI (reference sequence). Trimming stripped 0 bases from V and 1 base from J, with 12 bases between. This CDR3 is built from 16 residues.

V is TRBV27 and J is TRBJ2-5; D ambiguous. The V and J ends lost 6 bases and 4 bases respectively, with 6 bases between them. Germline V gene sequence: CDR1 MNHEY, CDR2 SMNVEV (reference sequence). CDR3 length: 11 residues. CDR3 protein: CASRLRETQYF. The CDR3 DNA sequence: TGTGCCAGCAGGCTACGAGAGACCCAGTACTTC.

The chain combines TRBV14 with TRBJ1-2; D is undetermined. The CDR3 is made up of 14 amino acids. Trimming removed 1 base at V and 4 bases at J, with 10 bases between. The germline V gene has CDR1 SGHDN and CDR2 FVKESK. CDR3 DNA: TGTGCCAGCAGCCAAGGTACGGGAGGCTATGGCTACACCTTC. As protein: CASSQGTGGYGYTF.

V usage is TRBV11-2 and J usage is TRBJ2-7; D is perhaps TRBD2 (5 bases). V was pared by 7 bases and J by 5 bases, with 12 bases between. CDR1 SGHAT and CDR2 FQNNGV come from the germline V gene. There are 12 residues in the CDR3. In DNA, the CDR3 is TGTGCCAGCACCCAAGAGGGCCACGAGCAGTACTTC. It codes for CASTQEGHEQYF.

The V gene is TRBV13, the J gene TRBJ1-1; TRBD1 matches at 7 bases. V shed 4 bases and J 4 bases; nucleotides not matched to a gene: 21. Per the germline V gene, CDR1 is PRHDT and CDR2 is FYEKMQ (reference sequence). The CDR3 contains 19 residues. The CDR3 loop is CASSSASGQVKRFGTEAFF. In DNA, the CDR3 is TGTGCCAGCAGCTCGGCCTCCGGACAGGTGAAGAGGTTCGGCACTGAAGCTTTCTTT. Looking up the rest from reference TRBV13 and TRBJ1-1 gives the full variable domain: AAGVIQSPRHLIKEKRETATLKCYPIPRHDTVYWYQQGPGQDPQFLISFYEKMQSDKGSIPDRFSAQQFSDYHSELNMSSLELGDSALYFCASSSASGQVKRFGTEAFFGQGTRLTVV.